Presented here are 21 T cell receptor beta chains from one specimen sequenced in a study of T cell repertoires in cytomegalovirus infection. One entry per CDR3 protein, called by TCRdb with MiXCR from the reads. The sample has more than 350,000 distinct CDR3 sequences, roughly 31% seen once. The sample was PBMCs. Receptor source: a human donor in good health (CMV status not recorded). Some clones in this sample may be carry-over from other donors' samples.

This clonotype showed up just a few times. This chain uses TRBV15 with TRBJ2-3, with D possibly matching TRBD2 (5 bases). V lost 0 bases, J lost 2 bases, and 12 bases lay in between. The germline V gene encodes CDR1 LNHNV and CDR2 YYDKDF (reference sequence). CDR3 length: 16 residues. This CDR3 reads CATSRDPGSFTDTQYF. The CDR3 region has the DNA TGTGCCACCAGCAGAGACCCGGGGAGCTTCACAGATACGCAGTATTTT.

With regard to this clonotype: As the CDR3 is not closed by the conserved phenylalanine or tryptophan, this likely results from a read error. The limits of the CDR3 on the DNA are not certain, so only TCRdb's listed CDR3 is given. The genes are TRBV12-5 and TRBJ2-1; the D segment call TRBD1 is taken from the table without a DNA check. Inclusive of both ends, the CDR3 amounts to 14 amino acids. Germline V gene data show CDR1 as LGHNT and CDR2 as FRNRAP. Here the CDR3 reads CASGRDSHTDEQLL.

In regard to this clonotype: The junction and the germline gene differ at one end; a read error may be behind it. The chain combines TRBV11-2 with TRBJ2-1; D might be TRBD1 (6 bases). This CDR3 has 12 residues. CDR1 and CDR2 from the germline V gene are SGHAT and FQNNGV. CDR3 sequence: CPSSLQGGEQFF. The CDR3 DNA sequence: TGTCCCAGCAGCTTACAGGGCGGTGAGCAGTTCTTC.

This clonotype has only a few counts. CDR3: CASGLGVNIQYF. CDR3 DNA sequence: TGTGCCAGCGGTTTGGGGGTAAACATTCAGTACTTC. The chain carries TRBV5-6 and TRBJ2-4; D assignment may be TRBD1 or TRBD2 (5 bases each). V gave up 7 bases and J gave up 6 bases, with 11 bases separating them. The CDR3 covers 12 residues. Germline V lookup: CDR1 SGHDT, CDR2 YYEEEE.

This clonotype was counted only a few times. The chain's CDR3 is CASSFGGTAETQYF. As DNA, the CDR3 is TGTGCCAGCAGCTTCGGGGGGACAGCGGAGACCCAGTACTTC. The chain recombines TRBV7-8 with TRBJ2-5; possibly TRBD1 or TRBD2 for D (7 bases each). The V end was cut by 3 bases, the J end by 5 bases, with 13 bases between. Per the germline V gene, CDR1 is SGHVS and CDR2 is FQNEAQ. CDR3 length: 14 amino acids.

This chain uses TRBV20-1 with TRBJ1-4; the D is unclear. Germline values: CDR1 DFQATT, CDR2 SNEGSKA (reference sequence). Trimming took off 1 base at V and 4 bases at J, with 7 bases between the two ends. The CDR3 is made up of 13 amino acids. The CDR3 region is CSARVRGNEKLFF. In nucleotides, the CDR3 is TGCAGTGCTAGAGTTCGGGGTAATGAAAAACTGTTTTTT.

This clonotype has a count of ten or more. The rearrangement joins TRBV27 to TRBJ2-1; 7 nucleotides line up with TRBD2. Per germline, CDR1 MNHEY and CDR2 SMNVEV (reference sequence). This CDR3 is 11 amino acids long. The V and J ends lost 9 bases and 5 bases, in that order; junction bases with no gene match: 1. This CDR3 reads CARGRDNEQFF. CDR3 nucleotide sequence: TGTGCCAGGGGGAGGGACAATGAGCAGTTCTTC.

The rearrangement links TRBV5-6 to TRBJ1-4; D may be TRBD1 (5 bases). Trimming shortened V by 2 bases and J by 4 bases, and 12 bases separated the two germline ends. CDR3 size: 15 residues. Germline lookup yields CDR1 SGHDT and CDR2 YYEEEE. This CDR3 is CASSFKTDRNEKLFF. CDR3 nucleotide sequence: TGTGCCAGCAGCTTCAAGACAGACCGTAATGAAAAACTGTTTTTT.

This clonotype has a count of ten or more. The rearrangement joins TRBV7-2 to TRBJ2-3; no clear D gene. CDR1 is SGHTA, CDR2 FQGNSA, per germline. V was cut by 4 bases and J by 1 base, with 12 bases left in between. CDR3 length equals 15 residues. The CDR3 loop reads CASSSRPRGTDTQYF. CDR3 sequence (DNA): TGTGCCAGCAGCTCCCGCCCACGAGGCACAGATACGCAGTATTTT.

The chain is built from TRBV10-3 and TRBJ2-1; TRBD1 is a possible D gene (6 bases). Trimming removed 5 bases from V and 4 bases from J, with 15 bases in between. From germline, CDR1 is ENHRY and CDR2 SYGVKD. The CDR3 loop spans 15 amino acids. The CDR3 spells CAISTRQERYNEQFF. CDR3 DNA sequence: TGTGCCATCAGTACAAGACAGGAACGTTACAATGAGCAGTTCTTC.

The chain has TRBV6-1 and TRBJ2-3; no clear D gene. The CDR3 is 12 amino acids. Per germline, CDR1 MNHNS and CDR2 SASEGT. The V end was cut by 6 bases, the J end by 4 bases, with 8 bases between. The CDR3 bases are TGTGCCAGCAGGGGCACCGCAGATACGCAGTATTTT. Translating it yields CASRGTADTQYF.

The table lists this clonotype with many counts. This rearrangement joins TRBV7-2 to TRBJ1-2, with D hard to call. This CDR3 contains 15 residues. Trimming removed 1 base at V and 0 bases at J, with 9 bases between. The V gene's germline CDR1 is SGHTA and CDR2 FQGNSA. The CDR3 sequence: CASSLGGPTNYGYTF. CDR3 bases: TGTGCCAGCAGCTTAGGCGGACCCACTAACTATGGCTACACCTTC.

V gene TRBV19 combines with J gene TRBJ2-7, with D perhaps assigned TRBD1 or TRBD2 (5 bases each). The V gene lost 1 base and the J gene lost 2 bases, with 15 bases spanning the gap. Per the germline V gene, CDR1 is LNHDA and CDR2 is SQIVND (reference sequence). This CDR3 spans 16 amino acids. The CDR3 region is CASSIGTGGATYEQYF. Here the CDR3 DNA reads TGTGCCAGTAGTATAGGTACAGGAGGAGCGACCTACGAGCAGTACTTC.

The chain links TRBV5-1 to TRBJ2-1; TRBD1 aligns across 9 bases. Losses at the gene ends were 3 bases for V and 9 bases for J; bases not matched to a gene: 7. The CDR3 totals 14 residues. The V gene's germline CDR1 is SGHRS and CDR2 YFSETQ. Here the CDR3 reads CASSSGQGRGEQFF. The CDR3 region has the DNA TGCGCCAGCAGCTCCGGACAGGGGAGGGGTGAGCAGTTCTTC.

The chain joins TRBV4-1 to TRBJ2-5, with D maybe TRBD2 (5 bases). V lost 3 bases to trimming and J lost 1 base, with 9 bases between them. Germline-derived CDR1 and CDR2 are MGHRA and YSYEKL. The CDR3 runs 14 residues. CDR3 coding DNA: TGCGCCAGCAGCCATCTTCGGGGCCAAGAGACCCAGTACTTC. Protein sequence: CASSHLRGQETQYF.

Many counts were recorded for this clonotype. This sequence joins TRBV7-9 and TRBJ2-1; 10 bases match TRBD2. The CDR3 has 18 residues. The junction had 8 bases not matched to a gene; V was cut back by 3 bases and J by 0 bases. Germline V CDR1 and CDR2: SEHNR, FQNEAQ (reference sequence). CDR3 residues: CASSFGASGGGSYNEQFF. DNA of the CDR3: TGTGCCAGCAGCTTTGGCGCAAGCGGGGGGGGCTCCTACAATGAGCAGTTCTTC.

This rearrangement joins TRBV30 to TRBJ2-7; D possibly corresponds to TRBD1 (6 bases). From germline, CDR1 is GTSNPN and CDR2 SVGIG (reference sequence). V gave up 4 bases and J gave up 0 bases, with 16 bases separating them. This CDR3 comprises 15 residues. Written as DNA, the CDR3 is TGTGCCTGGACAACCGGGACATCAAGCTCCTACGAGCAGTACTTC. This sequence encodes CAWTTGTSSSYEQYF.

This clonotype was counted many times. This chain joins TRBV12-3 or TRBV12-4 and TRBJ2-7; 8 bases map to TRBD2. The CDR3 is 15 amino acids. V shed 3 bases, J shed 1 base, and the junction held 5 bases outside the gene matches. CDR3 bases: TGTGCCAGCAGTTTTCGGGCGGGGGGTTCCTACGAGCAGTACTTC. Translating gives CASSFRAGGSYEQYF.

The V gene is TRBV28, the J gene TRBJ2-1; TRBD2 matches at 8 bases. Germline V gene sequence: CDR1 MDHEN, CDR2 SYDVKM. V shed 5 bases and J 1 base; nucleotides not matched to a gene: 7. The CDR3 loop spans 16 amino acids. The CDR3 nucleotides are TGTGCCAGCAGTGGACCGGGACTAGGATCCTACAATGAGCAGTTCTTC. The encoded protein is CASSGPGLGSYNEQFF.

The chain carries TRBV20-1 and TRBJ1-1, with D possibly matching TRBD1 (5 bases). The germline V gene has CDR1 DFQATT and CDR2 SNEGSKA (reference sequence). There are 14 residues in the CDR3. V shed 2 bases and J shed 1 base, with 11 bases lying between them. The CDR3 bases are TGCAGTGCTAGAAGGGGAGGGCAGAACACTGAAGCTTTCTTT. Its protein is CSARRGGQNTEAFF.

V gene TRBV2 combines with J gene TRBJ2-3; the match to TRBD2 covers 11 bases. V lost 4 bases to trimming and J lost 4 bases; unmatched junction nucleotides: 4. The CDR3 loop spans 15 amino acids. CDR1 and CDR2 from the germline V gene are SNHLY and FYNNEI. The CDR3, as DNA: TGTGCCAGCAGTGTGCTAGCGGGGGGCGCAGATACGCAGTATTTT. It encodes CASSVLAGGADTQYF.